This T cell receptor beta chain was retrieved from a study of graft-versus-host responses after intestinal transplantation. At the level of the study: All recipients got anti-thymocyte globulin induction, then tacrolimus and steroids for 2 to 4 years.

On this clone itself: Its antigen is not identified.

The data were produced by immunoSEQ multiplex PCR, yet TCRdb's version contains in-frame clones alone and is incomplete. The sample yields some 120,000 clones, around nine tenths seen once. Trimming removed 0 bases from V and 0 bases from J, with 7 bases in between. This CDR3 has 15 residues. Looked up from germline, CDR1 is SGHTA and CDR2 is FQGNSA. General study results and limits: Individuals who had graft-donor T cell macrochimerism had allografts that showed high graft-versus-host to host-versus-graft clonal ratios. Marrow from the recipient contained GvH clones, some of which had appeared first in ileum or blood.

The sequencing used unstimulated CD4+ T cells sorted from spleen or lymph node cells, collected before transplant. The sequence was collected from a human donor who was the organ donor for an intestinal transplant. The V call is TRBV7-2, the J call TRBJ2-3, with D unclear. The CDR3 region is CASSLARSSTDTQYF. The CDR3 DNA reads TGTGCCAGCAGCTTAGCCCGTTCTAGCACAGATACGCAGTATTTT.